This T cell receptor (beta chain) originates from a study of OX40 agonist ivuxolimab in advanced cancers. The CDR3 sequence is 15 residues long. Germline CDR1 is MDHEN and CDR2 is SYDVKM. The trim removed 3 bases at V and 6 bases at J, leaving 10 bases unmatched. Sequencing used immunoSEQ multiplex PCR; TCRdb keeps in-frame clones, though not all of them. This table holds around 70,000 clones, nearly 85% found once. The receptor's source is an adult with an advanced solid tumor such as melanoma, head and neck, liver or kidney cancer. The sample was CD4+ or CD8+ T cells sorted from blood, taken in a trial of the OX40 agonist ivuxolimab. This chain connects TRBV28 to TRBJ2-5, with 7 bases matching TRBD2. The CDR3 sequence: CASSFWRERDKTQYF. Written as DNA, the CDR3 is TGTGCCAGCAGTTTTTGGCGGGAGCGGGATAAGACCCAGTACTTC.